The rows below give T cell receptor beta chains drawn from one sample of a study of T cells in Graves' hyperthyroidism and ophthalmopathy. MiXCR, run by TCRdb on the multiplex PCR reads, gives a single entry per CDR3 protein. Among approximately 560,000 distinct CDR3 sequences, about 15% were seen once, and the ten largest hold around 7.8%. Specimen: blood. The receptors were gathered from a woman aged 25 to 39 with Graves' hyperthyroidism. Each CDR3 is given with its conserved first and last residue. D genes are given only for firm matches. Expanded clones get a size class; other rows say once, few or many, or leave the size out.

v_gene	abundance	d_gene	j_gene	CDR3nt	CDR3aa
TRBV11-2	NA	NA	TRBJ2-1	TGTGCCAGCACCAGCCCCCCGGAACAGGAGCAGTTCTTC	CASTSPPEQEQFF
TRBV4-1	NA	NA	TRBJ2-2	TGCGCCAGCAGCCAAGTGGGATACCGGGACTCAAGCACCGGGGAGCTGTTTTTT	CASSQVGYRDSSTGELFF
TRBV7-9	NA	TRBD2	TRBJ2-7	TGTGCCAGCAGCTTGACTAGCGGGCATCAGCAGTACTTC	CASSLTSGHQQYF
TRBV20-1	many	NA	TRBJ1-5	TGCAGTGCTAGAGGGGAGTCGGATCAGCCCCAGCATTTT	CSARGESDQPQHF
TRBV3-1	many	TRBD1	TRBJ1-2	TGTGCCAGCAGCCAGGTGACAGGGACCGGCAACTATGGCTACACCTTC	CASSQVTGTGNYGYTF
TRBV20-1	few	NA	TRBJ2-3	TGCAGTGCTAGAGATGTTTTAGCGGTATACACAGATACGCAGTATTTT	CSARDVLAVYTDTQYF
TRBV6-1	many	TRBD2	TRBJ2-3	TGTGCCAGCAGTTCCGTGACTAGCGGAAGCACAGATACGCAGTATTTT	CASSSVTSGSTDTQYF
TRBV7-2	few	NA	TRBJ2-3	TGTGCCAGCAGTTCCACTAGCCCCCCAGATACGCAGTATTTT	CASSSTSPPDTQYF
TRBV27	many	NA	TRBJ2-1	TGTGCCAGCAGTAAGCCGGGAGTGGGTGAGCAGTTCTTC	CASSKPGVGEQFF
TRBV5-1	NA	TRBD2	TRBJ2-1	TGCGCCAGCAAGACTAGCGGCAACAATGAGCAGTTCTTC	CASKTSGNNEQFF
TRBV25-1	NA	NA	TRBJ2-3	TGTGCCATATCGACGGCTAGCACAGATACGCAGTATTTT	CAISTASTDTQYF
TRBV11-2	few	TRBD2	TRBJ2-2	TGTGCCAGCAGCTCCCCCGGGACTAGCATATGGAACACCGGGGAGCTGTTTTTT	CASSSPGTSIWNTGELFF
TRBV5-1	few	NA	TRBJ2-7	TGCGCCAGCAGCAACCCCCCGGGCAGGATTTACGAGCAGTACTTC	CASSNPPGRIYEQYF
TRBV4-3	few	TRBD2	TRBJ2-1	TGCGCCAGCAGCCAAGATTGGGGGACTAGTTCCTACAATGAGCAGTTCTTC	CASSQDWGTSSYNEQFF
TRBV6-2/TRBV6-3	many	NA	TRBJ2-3	TGTGCCAGCAGTTACGTCGGGGCTATCACAGATACGCAGTATTTT	CASSYVGAITDTQYF
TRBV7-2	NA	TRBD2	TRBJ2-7	TGTGCCAGCAGCTTAGTGGTTAGCGGGAGCGCGCAGGCCTACGAGCAGTACTTC	CASSLVVSGSAQAYEQYF
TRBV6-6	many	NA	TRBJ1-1	TGTGCCAGCAGTTACTCGACGGGCAGCTTGAACACTGAAGCTTTCTTT	CASSYSTGSLNTEAFF
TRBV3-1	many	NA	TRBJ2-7	TGTGCCAGCAGCCAAGATAACCTCTACGAGCAGTACTTC	CASSQDNLYEQYF
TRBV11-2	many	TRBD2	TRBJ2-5	TGTGCCAGCAGCTTAGGATCACTAGCGGGAGCTGGAGAGACCCAGTACTTC	CASSLGSLAGAGETQYF
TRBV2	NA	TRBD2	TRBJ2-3	TGTGCCAGCAGTGTCTGGGCGGGAGGGCCCCATACGCAGTATTTT	CASSVWAGGPHTQYF
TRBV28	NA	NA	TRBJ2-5	TGTGCCAGCAGTTTGCGCAGGGGGGCGTATGGGGAGACCCAGTACTTC	CASSLRRGAYGETQYF
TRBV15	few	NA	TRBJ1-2	TGTGCCACCAGCATCGGACGGTCTAACTATGGCTACACCTTC	CATSIGRSNYGYTF
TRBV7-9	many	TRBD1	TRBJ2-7	TGTGCCAGCAGCTTAGGGGGGACAGGGGGTTACGAGCAGTACTTC	CASSLGGTGGYEQYF
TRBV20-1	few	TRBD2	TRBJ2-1	TGCAGTGCTAGAGACCCAGCGGGAGCGTCCTACAATGAGCAGTTCTTC	CSARDPAGASYNEQFF
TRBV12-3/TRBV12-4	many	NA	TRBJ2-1	TGTGCCAGCAGCCGGAGGGCGTTTGGGAATGAGCAGTTCTTC	CASSRRAFGNEQFF
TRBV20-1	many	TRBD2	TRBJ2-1	TGCGCCCGGGGGGGGGCAAATGAGCAGTTCTTC	CARGGANEQFF
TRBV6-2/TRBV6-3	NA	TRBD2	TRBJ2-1	TGTGCCAGCACCCCCCTGGGCCCTACTAGCGGGAGTTACAATGAGCAGTTCTTC	CASTPLGPTSGSYNEQFF
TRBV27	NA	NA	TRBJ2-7	TGTGCCAGCAGTTTCAGCAGAGCCTACGAGCAGTACTTC	CASSFSRAYEQYF
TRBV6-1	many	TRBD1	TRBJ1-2	TGTGCCAGCGGGAAAAAGGGGGGACAGCGGGGAGGCTACACCTTC	CASGKKGGQRGGYTF
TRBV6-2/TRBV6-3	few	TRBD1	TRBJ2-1	TGTGCCAGCAGTTACCATCGACAGGGAAGTTTGCACAATGAGCAGTTCTTC	CASSYHRQGSLHNEQFF
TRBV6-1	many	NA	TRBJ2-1	TGTGCCAGCAGTGAAGCGGCGGCGGGAAAGTACAATGAGCAGTTCTTC	CASSEAAAGKYNEQFF
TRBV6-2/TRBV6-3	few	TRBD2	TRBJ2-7	TGTGCCAGCAGTCCACTACTAGCGGGAGTCTACGAGCAGTACTTC	CASSPLLAGVYEQYF
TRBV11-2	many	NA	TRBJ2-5	TGTGCCAGCACCCATGGTTGGGGAGAAAAAGAGACCCAGTACTTC	CASTHGWGEKETQYF
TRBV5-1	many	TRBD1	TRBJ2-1	TGCGCCAGCAGCTGGGTCGACAGGGACAATGAGCAGTTCTTC	CASSWVDRDNEQFF
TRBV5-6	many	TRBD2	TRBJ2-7	TGCGCCAGCAGCCTACGACTAGCGGGGGCATACGAGCAGTACTTC	CASSLRLAGAYEQYF
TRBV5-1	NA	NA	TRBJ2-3	TGCGCCAGCAGCTTGGATAGCGGAGACACAGATACGCAGTATTTT	CASSLDSGDTDTQYF
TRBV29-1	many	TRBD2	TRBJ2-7	TGCAGCGTTGGTGGCGGGAGAGGTCAGACCTACGAGCAGTACTTC	CSVGGGRGQTYEQYF
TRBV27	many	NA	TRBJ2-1	TGTGCCAGCAGTTTATCGGGGACCCCCATACAGTTCTTC	CASSLSGTPIQFF
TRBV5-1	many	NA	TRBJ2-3	TGCGCCAGCAGCGGGGCGCGAAATACGCAGTATTTT	CASSGARNTQYF
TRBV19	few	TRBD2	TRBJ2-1	TGTGCCAGTAGGGATCACGCTAGCGGGAGGGCCGTGGAGGAGCAGTTCTTC	CASRDHASGRAVEEQFF
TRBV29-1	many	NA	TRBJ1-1	TGCAGCGCCCAAAGGGGGACGGACACTGAAGCTTTCTTT	CSAQRGTDTEAFF
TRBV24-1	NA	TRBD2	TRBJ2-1	TGTGCCACCAGTCAAATAGCGGGAGGGCCGAGCAATGAGCAGTTCTTC	CATSQIAGGPSNEQFF
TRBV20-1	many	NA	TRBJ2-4	TGCAGTGCGAAAGGGCCCGGGACAAACGTTCAGTACTTC	CSAKGPGTNVQYF
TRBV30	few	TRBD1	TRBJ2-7	TGTGCCTGGAGTTCCGGACAGGCCTACGAGCAGTACTTC	CAWSSGQAYEQYF
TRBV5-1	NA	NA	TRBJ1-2	TGCGCCAGCAGCTTGAAACAGGGCTTTGGCTACACCTTC	CASSLKQGFGYTF
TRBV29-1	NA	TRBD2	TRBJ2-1	TGCAGCGTACTCGGGCTAGCGGGAGTAAATGAGCAGTTCTTC	CSVLGLAGVNEQFF
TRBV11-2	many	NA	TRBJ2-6	TGTGCCAGCAGCTTAGCTGGGGCCAACGTCCTGACTTTC	CASSLAGANVLTF
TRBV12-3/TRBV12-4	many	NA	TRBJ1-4	TGTGCCAGCAGTGAAGCAGGGACGGGGAATGAAAAACTGTTTTTT	CASSEAGTGNEKLFF
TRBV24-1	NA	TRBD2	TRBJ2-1	TGTGCCACCAGTGATCCGGGACTAGCGGGACGCAATGAGCAGTTCTTC	CATSDPGLAGRNEQFF
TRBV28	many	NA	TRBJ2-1	TGTGCCAGCACCAGGACAGGGAGAGGGAGGGGTGAGCAGTTCTTC	CASTRTGRGRGEQFF
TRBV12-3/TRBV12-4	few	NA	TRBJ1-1	TGTGCCAGCAGTTTAGTGGCTACGGGGGGCAAGATTGAAGCTTTCTTT	CASSLVATGGKIEAFF
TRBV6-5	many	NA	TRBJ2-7	TGTGCCAGCAGTTACGTTGGCGAATCCTACGAGCAGTACTTC	CASSYVGESYEQYF
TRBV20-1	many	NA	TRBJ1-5	TGCAGTGCTTTTAGAGGAGCTAGCAATCAGCCCCAGCATTTT	CSAFRGASNQPQHF
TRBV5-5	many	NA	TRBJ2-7	TGTGCCAGCAGCCTGCGATGGGGAACGCTCTACGAGCAGTACTTC	CASSLRWGTLYEQYF
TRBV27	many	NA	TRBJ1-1	TGTGCCAGCAGTTCCACGACCGGAGGGGCCGCCCCCATGAACACTGAAGCTTTCTTT	CASSSTTGGAAPMNTEAFF